This TCR beta chain was obtained from a study of vaccination and CD4 T cells after COVID-19. Study summary: Convalescent study patients returned SARS-CoV-2 positive nasal swab PCR results, with fewer than 10 mild cases and one severe. Investigators sampled a few convalescent patients at day 14 and days 161 to 241 post-vaccination. Overall study results and limits: In convalescent patients, 304 of 307 vaccine-specific clones were mono-reactive for SARS-CoV-2 spike.

TCRdb used MiXCR to reprocess the PCR reads, holding one entry per CDR3 protein. Altogether 35,000 to 45,000 distinct CDR3 sequences are present, 36% being singletons, with the ten largest covering roughly 5.9%. Germline V lookup: CDR1 MNHNS, CDR2 SASEGT. The CDR3 totals 16 residues. V was pared by 4 bases and J by 4 bases, with 7 bases of the junction left unmatched. Time point indicated: late sampling 161 to 241 days after vaccination in three convalescent patients. A few counts support this clonotype. The antigen remains undetermined. The material sequenced was CD4+ T cells from blood, taken about 7 months after SARS-CoV-2 vaccination. The clonotype comes from a human donor who had recovered from COVID-19. This chain connects TRBV6-1 to TRBJ2-1; 10 bases match TRBD2. CDR3 in amino acids: CASSASLGLAYNEQFF. The CDR3 DNA sequence: TGTGCCAGCAGTGCCTCCCTGGGACTAGCGTACAATGAGCAGTTCTTC.